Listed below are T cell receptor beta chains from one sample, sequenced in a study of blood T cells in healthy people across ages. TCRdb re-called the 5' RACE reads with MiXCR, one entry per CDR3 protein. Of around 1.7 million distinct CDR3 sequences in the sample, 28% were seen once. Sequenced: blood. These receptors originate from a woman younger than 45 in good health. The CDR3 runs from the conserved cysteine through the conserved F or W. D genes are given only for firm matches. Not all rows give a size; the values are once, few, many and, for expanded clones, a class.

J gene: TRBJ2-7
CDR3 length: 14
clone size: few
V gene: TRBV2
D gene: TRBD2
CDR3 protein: CASSSGTSGTEQYF
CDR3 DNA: TGTGCCAGCAGTTCCGGGACTAGCGGGACCGAGCAGTACTTC

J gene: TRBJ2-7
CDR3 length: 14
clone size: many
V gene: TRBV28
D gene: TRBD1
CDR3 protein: CASSFGQGLYEQYF
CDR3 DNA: TGTGCCAGCAGTTTCGGACAGGGACTCTACGAGCAGTACTTC

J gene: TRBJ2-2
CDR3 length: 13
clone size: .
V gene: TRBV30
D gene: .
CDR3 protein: CAWTSQSTGELFF
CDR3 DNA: TGTGCCTGGACGTCGCAGAGCACCGGGGAGCTGTTTTTT

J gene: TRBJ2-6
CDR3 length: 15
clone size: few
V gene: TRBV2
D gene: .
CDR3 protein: CASSKGHSGANVLTF
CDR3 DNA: TGTGCCAGCAGTAAAGGACACTCTGGGGCCAACGTCCTGACTTTC

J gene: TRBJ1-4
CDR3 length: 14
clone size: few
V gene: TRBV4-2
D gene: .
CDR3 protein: CASSQDMGREKLFF
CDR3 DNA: TGTGCCAGCAGCCAAGATATGGGGCGCGAAAAACTGTTTTTT

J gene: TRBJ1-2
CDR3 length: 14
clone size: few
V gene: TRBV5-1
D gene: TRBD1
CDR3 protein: CVSSLDRGNYGYTF
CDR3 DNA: TGCGTCAGCAGCTTGGACAGGGGAAACTATGGCTACACCTTC

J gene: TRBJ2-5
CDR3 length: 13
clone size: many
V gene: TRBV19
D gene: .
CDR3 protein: CASSGQYQETQYF
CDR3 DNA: TGCGCCAGCAGTGGACAGTACCAAGAGACCCAGTACTTC

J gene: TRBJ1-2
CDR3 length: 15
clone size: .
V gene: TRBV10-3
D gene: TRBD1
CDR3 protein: CAIRNWDRHNHGYTF
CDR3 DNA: TGTGCCATCAGGAACTGGGACAGGCACAACCATGGCTACACCTTC

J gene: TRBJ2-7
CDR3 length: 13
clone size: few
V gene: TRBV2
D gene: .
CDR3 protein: CASSGTPLYEQYF
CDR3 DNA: TGTGCCAGCAGTGGGACGCCGCTCTACGAGCAGTACTTC

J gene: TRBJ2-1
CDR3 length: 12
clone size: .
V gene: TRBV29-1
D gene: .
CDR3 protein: CSSVGPLNERFF
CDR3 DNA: TGCAGCTCAGTTGGCCCTCTGAATGAGCGGTTCTTC

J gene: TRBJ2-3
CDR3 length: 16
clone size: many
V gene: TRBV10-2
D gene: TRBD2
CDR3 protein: CASSESSGSWTDTQYF
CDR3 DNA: TGCGCCAGCAGTGAGTCTAGCGGGAGTTGGACAGATACGCAGTATTTT

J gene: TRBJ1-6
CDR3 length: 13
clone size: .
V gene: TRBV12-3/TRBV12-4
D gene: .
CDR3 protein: CASSPAHNSPLHF
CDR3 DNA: TGTGCCAGCAGCCCTGCGCATAATTCACCCCTCCACTTT

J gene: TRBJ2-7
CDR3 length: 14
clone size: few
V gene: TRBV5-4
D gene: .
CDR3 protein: CASSPGGTAYEQYF
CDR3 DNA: TGTGCCAGCTCCCCCGGGGGAACGGCCTACGAGCAGTACTTC

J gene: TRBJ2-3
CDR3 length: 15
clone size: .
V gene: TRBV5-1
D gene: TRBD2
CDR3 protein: CASSFYSGKTDTQYF
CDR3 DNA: TGCGCCAGCAGCTTCTATAGCGGGAAAACAGATACGCAGTATTTT

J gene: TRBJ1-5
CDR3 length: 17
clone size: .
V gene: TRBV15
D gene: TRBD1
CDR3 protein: CATSRGQGTYSNQPQHF
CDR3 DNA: TGTGCCACCAGCAGAGGACAGGGGACTTATAGCAATCAGCCCCAGCATTTT

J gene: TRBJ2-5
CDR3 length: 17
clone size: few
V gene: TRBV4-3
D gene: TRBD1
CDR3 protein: CASSQASAGQGGETQYF
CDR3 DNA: TGCGCCAGCAGCCAAGCTAGCGCGGGACAGGGGGGAGAGACCCAGTACTTC

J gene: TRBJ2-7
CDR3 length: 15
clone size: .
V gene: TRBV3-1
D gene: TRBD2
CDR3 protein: CASSQDHGLASEQYF
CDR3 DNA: TGTGCCAGCAGCCAAGATCACGGACTAGCGTCCGAGCAGTACTTC